This T cell receptor (beta chain) was obtained from a study of blood T cell repertoires in COVID-19 (dated by TCRdb to 2018 to 2020). Background for the entire study: Collaborator samples came from the United States, Italy and Spain and covered acute and convalescent phases of COVID-19. The material from the prospective study consisted of cDNA or gDNA derived from T cells, B-cell-depleted T cells, or PBMCs. Deeply sampled blood TCRbeta repertoires from subjects exposed to, actively infected with, or recovered from COVID-19 were included in the dataset. The repertoires were released in a freely available public database intended as a resource for research on the immune response to SARS-CoV-2. Samples were obtained from the ongoing ImmuneRACE study (first 160 participants) and from some 1,300 subjects provided by 6 global collaborators. The sample metadata nearly always contained a de-identified subject ID, COVID-19 status, age in years and sex. Where HLA class I and class II types were available, the types were taken from metadata supplied by the sample provider, not from assay-based typing. Broad study findings and their caveats: The amount of clinical and demographic metadata varied by source and participant and was provided uncurated.

The collaborating institutions used their own protocols to collect whole blood in K2EDTA tubes. For TCRbeta analysis, collaborators shipped samples as frozen whole blood, isolated PBMCs, or DNA extracted from either of those sample types. The immunoSEQ Assay, a bias-controlled multiplex PCR, was used to amplify TCRbeta CDR3 regions from genomic DNA. In the paper's pipeline: Nucleated cell counts per sample were estimated from amplification of reference gene primers within the assay. Sequence reads were collapsed and filtered to measure the absolute abundance of every unique TCRbeta CDR3 rearrangement. For each sample, productive Simpson clonality was calculated as the square root of Simpson's diversity index across productive rearrangements. TCRdb mirrors the immuneACCESS table, restricted to in-frame sequences. Some clones are absent from its copies; in checked studies, under half trace to an unresolved V gene, and the reason for the others is unknown. Clonal size and the V and J genes are those of that table, whereas D and trimming came from the DNA. Within this sample are some 98,000 clones, with around 80% of them counted one time only. Approximately 25% of the sample lies in the top ten.

As to this clone: Its specific antigen is unknown. The input lacks base qualities; no much larger clone sits a single base away.

The sample taken for sequencing was peripheral blood. The sequence derives from a man aged 60-69 years with acute or convalescent COVID-19.

The bases read TGTGCCAGCTCACCATTGGACAGGGGAAGTGGCTACACCTTC. This encodes CASSPLDRGSGYTF. The sequence is built from TRBV18 and TRBJ1-2; 9 bases in between match TRBD1. CDR1 KGHSH and CDR2 LQKENI were looked up in the germline V gene. At the junction V is shortened by 2 bases and J by 7 bases; bases outside the gene matches: 5. The CDR3 runs 14 amino acids, cysteine and phenylalanine included. Only CDR3 DNA is held: 42 bases, read in frame from base 1.